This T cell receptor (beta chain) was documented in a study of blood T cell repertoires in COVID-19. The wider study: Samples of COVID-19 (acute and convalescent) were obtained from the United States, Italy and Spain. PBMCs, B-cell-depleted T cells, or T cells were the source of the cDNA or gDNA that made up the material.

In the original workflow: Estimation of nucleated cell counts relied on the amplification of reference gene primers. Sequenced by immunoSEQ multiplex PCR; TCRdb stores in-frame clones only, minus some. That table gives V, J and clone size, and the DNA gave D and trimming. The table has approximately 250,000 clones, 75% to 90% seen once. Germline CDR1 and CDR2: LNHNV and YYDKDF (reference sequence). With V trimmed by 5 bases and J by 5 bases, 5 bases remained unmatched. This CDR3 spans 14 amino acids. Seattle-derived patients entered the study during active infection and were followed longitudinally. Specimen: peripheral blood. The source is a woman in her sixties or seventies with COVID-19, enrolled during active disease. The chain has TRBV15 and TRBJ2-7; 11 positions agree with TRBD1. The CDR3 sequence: CATSLDRGLDEQYF. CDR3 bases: TGTGCCACCAGCCTGGACAGGGGGCTCGACGAGCAGTACTTC. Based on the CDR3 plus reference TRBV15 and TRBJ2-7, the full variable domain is DAMVIQNPRYQVTQFGKPVTLSCSQTLNHNVMYWYQQKSSQAPKLLFHYYDKDFNNEADTPDNFQSRRPNTSFCFLDIRSPGLGDTAMYLCATSLDRGLDEQYFGPGTRLTVT.